Here is one T cell receptor beta chain with its context. This sample was included in a study of blood T cell repertoires in COVID-19. Overall study context: COVID-19 samples from acute and convalescent phases originated in the United States, Italy and Spain. Sources were T cells, B-cell-depleted T cells, or PBMCs; the material itself was cDNA or gDNA.

Germline V gene lookup returns CDR1 SGHRS and CDR2 YFSETQ. V was clipped by 4 bases and J by 1 base; unmatched bases: 14. This CDR3 comprises 18 residues. Per the study methods: Scientists estimated how many nucleated cells there were by amplifying reference gene primers. The protocol was immunoSEQ multiplex PCR, while the TCRdb copy is restricted to in-frame clones and leaves out a portion. Clone size and V and J calls were adopted from that table, with D and trimming inferred from the DNA. The sample contains roughly 130,000 clones, 84% of which appear only once. The chain carries TRBV5-1 and TRBJ2-3, with TRBD1 matching 8 bases. The sequence derives from a woman younger than 45 who had recovered from COVID-19. Sample: peripheral blood. The CDR3 reads CASSRRPSTGGGTDTQYF. In DNA form, the CDR3 reads TGCGCCAGCAGCCGACGGCCTTCAACAGGGGGAGGCACAGATACGCAGTATTTT.